This is a list of T cell receptor beta chains from one sample in a study of cytomegalovirus exposure and HLA in healthy donors. Sequencing used immunoSEQ multiplex PCR; TCRdb keeps in-frame clones, though not all of them. The data contain roughly 290,000 clones, 80% to 90% of them singletons. The sequenced sample consisted of PBMCs. Source of these receptors: a woman aged 18 to 35 in good health and CMV-seronegative. Each CDR3 is given with its conserved first and last residue. The order of the fields is V gene, D gene, clone size, J gene, CDR3 DNA, CDR3 protein. A D gene is named only where the DNA matches it firmly. Size tells how often a clone was seen (once, few, many) or the class of an expanded clone, and some rows leave it out.

TRBV27	TRBD1	NA	TRBJ2-2	TGTGCCAGCAGCTCTCCCGGGACAGTCGGTGCCGGGGAGCTGTTTTTT	CASSSPGTVGAGELFF
TRBV7-6	TRBD1	NA	TRBJ2-7	TGTGCCAGCAGCTCGGGACAGAGCTACGAGCAGTACTTC	CASSSGQSYEQYF
TRBV6-5	NA	NA	TRBJ2-3	TGTGCCAGCAGTTACTCGGAGGGTGTCGATACGCAGTATTTT	CASSYSEGVDTQYF
TRBV7-2	NA	NA	TRBJ1-2	TGTGCCAGCAGCTTGGACATTACCGACTATGGCTACACCTTC	CASSLDITDYGYTF
TRBV7-9	NA	once	TRBJ1-2	TGTTCCAGCAGCTTAGGGGACTCAGGAGAAAGCTTC	CSSSLGDSGESF
TRBV25-1	NA	NA	TRBJ1-2	TGTGCCAGCAGTGATTCTCTCGGCTACACCTTC	CASSDSLGYTF
TRBV19	NA	NA	TRBJ2-5	TGTGCCAGTAGTATCGGACAGGGAGGGGAGACCCAGTACTTC	CASSIGQGGETQYF
TRBV11-2	NA	NA	TRBJ2-1	TGTGCCAGCAGCTTAGAGGGCCATGAGCAGTTCTTC	CASSLEGHEQFF
TRBV4-1	NA	NA	TRBJ1-1	TGCGCCAGCAGCCCCAGGGCTGTCGGGACTGAAGCTTTCTTT	CASSPRAVGTEAFF
TRBV9	TRBD1	once	TRBJ2-7	TGTGCCAGCAGCGTTTCCGGACAGGGTGCTAACGAGCAGTACTTC	CASSVSGQGANEQYF
TRBV30	TRBD1	once	TRBJ1-2	TGTGCCTGGAGTCACAAATCGCCGGGACAGGGATTTTATGGCTACACCTTC	CAWSHKSPGQGFYGYTF
TRBV7-9	NA	NA	TRBJ1-6	TGTTCCAGCGGCCGGGATAATTCACCCCTCCACTTT	CSSGRDNSPLHF
TRBV6-4	NA	NA	TRBJ1-1	TGTGCCAGCAGTGACTTCGGACAGAACACTGAAGCTTTCTTT	CASSDFGQNTEAFF
TRBV7-9	TRBD1	NA	TRBJ1-5	TGTGCCAGCAGCTTACTCCCCGGACAGGGTGACACCAGCAATCAGCCCCAGCATTTT	CASSLLPGQGDTSNQPQHF
TRBV18	TRBD1	NA	TRBJ1-2	TGTGCCAGCTCACCGGGGGACAGGGGGCGTCGGGGCTACACCTTC	CASSPGDRGRRGYTF
TRBV5-8	TRBD1	NA	TRBJ2-7	TGTGCCAGCAGCTTGGGGTTGGGGACAGAGAAAATCTACGAGCAGTACTTC	CASSLGLGTEKIYEQYF
TRBV30	NA	NA	TRBJ1-1	TGTGCCTGGACCCCAGGGCAGGGGGCTTTCTTT	CAWTPGQGAFF
TRBV5-1	NA	NA	TRBJ2-7	TGCGCCAGCAGCGTCTCGCGGGTTAAAGGGCAAGAGCAGTACTTC	CASSVSRVKGQEQYF
TRBV5-1	TRBD2	NA	TRBJ2-3	TGCGCCAGCAGCTTGTTGTCTAGCGGGGGGGCCCACTTGGATACGCAGTATTTT	CASSLLSSGGAHLDTQYF
TRBV30	NA	NA	TRBJ1-5	TGTGCCTGGAGTGTAGGGGCAGGGTGGGTTCAGCCCCAGCATTTT	CAWSVGAGWVQPQHF
TRBV10-3	NA	NA	TRBJ2-1	TGTGCCATCAGTGGGCGGGGACAGTACGATGAGCAGTTCTTC	CAISGRGQYDEQFF
TRBV2	NA	NA	TRBJ2-5	TGTGCCAACGGCCAGGGACTTATCCAAGAGACCCAGTACTTC	CANGQGLIQETQYF
TRBV7-9	NA	NA	TRBJ2-1	TGTGCCAGCAGCTTAGCTGGCAGTAACAATGAGCAGTTCTTC	CASSLAGSNNEQFF
TRBV9	TRBD2	once	TRBJ2-1	TGTGCCAGCAGCGTGGGAGCGGGGGGTGGGGATGAGCAGTTCTTC	CASSVGAGGGDEQFF
TRBV19	NA	NA	TRBJ2-7	TGTGCCAGTAGTATAGGAGGTGGCTACGAGCAGTACTTC	CASSIGGGYEQYF
TRBV7-9	NA	NA	TRBJ1-3	TGTGCCAGCAGCTTAGAGTTAGCCGTGGCCCTCTCTGGAAACACCATATATTTT	CASSLELAVALSGNTIYF
TRBV6-5	NA	NA	TRBJ1-2	TGTGCCAGCAGGAGGGAGGGGGACTATGGCTACACCTTC	CASRREGDYGYTF
TRBV7-2	TRBD1	NA	TRBJ1-2	TGTGCCAGCAGCTCAGGGGGCAGGGGGTCGAATGGCTACACCTTC	CASSSGGRGSNGYTF
TRBV7-9	NA	NA	TRBJ1-1	TGTTCCAGCAGCTTATGGAGGAACACTGAAGCTTTCTTT	CSSSLWRNTEAFF
TRBV6-5	NA	NA	TRBJ1-1	TGTGCCAGCAGTTACTTCTTCGGGGTAGATACTGAAGCTTTCTTT	CASSYFFGVDTEAFF
TRBV6-4	TRBD1	few	TRBJ2-3	TGTGCCAGCAGTGGGACAGGGGGTTCCACAGATACGCAGTATTTT	CASSGTGGSTDTQYF
TRBV5-1	NA	NA	TRBJ2-7	TGCGCCAGCAGACAGGGCGGGGGACGAGAGTACGAGCAGTACTTC	CASRQGGGREYEQYF
TRBV29-1	NA	NA	TRBJ1-4	TGCAGCGTTGCGGGACGGGGGTCGGGTGAAAAACTGTTTTTT	CSVAGRGSGEKLFF
TRBV4-1	NA	NA	TRBJ2-3	TGCGCCAGCAGCCAAGAAGGGAACCGAGGGGATACGCAGTATTTT	CASSQEGNRGDTQYF
TRBV27	TRBD1	NA	TRBJ1-2	TGTGCCAGCAGTTCCCAACAGGGGCGGATGGAAGGCTACACCTTC	CASSSQQGRMEGYTF
TRBV28	TRBD1	NA	TRBJ2-7	TGTGCCAGCAGTCCCGGGGGGACAGGGGAGGGCGAGCAGTACTTC	CASSPGGTGEGEQYF
TRBV13	NA	NA	TRBJ1-5	TGTGCCAGCCGAGAGGGCAATCAGCCCCAGCATTTT	CASREGNQPQHF
TRBV19	NA	NA	TRBJ1-2	TGTGCCACCCATTACAGGAGCAACTATGGCTACACCTTC	CATHYRSNYGYTF
TRBV4-1	TRBD2	NA	TRBJ2-3	TGCGCCAGCAGCCAGGGCCGCCTAGCGGGCTCAAGCACAGATACGCAGTATTTT	CASSQGRLAGSSTDTQYF
TRBV18	NA	NA	TRBJ2-7	TGTGCCAGCTCACTACAAAAGGGGTCCTACGAGCAGTACTTC	CASSLQKGSYEQYF
TRBV11-3	NA	NA	TRBJ1-1	TGTGCCAGCAGCCCAGATGCGGGAATAAACACTGAAGCTTTCTTT	CASSPDAGINTEAFF
TRBV9	NA	once	TRBJ1-2	TGTGCCAGCAGCGTAGGAGGTGGGTCTTATGGCTACACCTTC	CASSVGGGSYGYTF
TRBV5-1	NA	NA	TRBJ2-7	TGCGCCAGCAGCGCTGGACGGACTAATCTAATCTCCTACGAGCAGTACTTC	CASSAGRTNLISYEQYF
TRBV30	NA	NA	TRBJ2-7	TGTGCCTGGTCCGGGTCGCCTGTAGGCGAGCAGTACTTC	CAWSGSPVGEQYF
TRBV19	NA	NA	TRBJ2-7	TGTGCCAGTAGTGTTGGGACATCTCTCTCCTACGAGCAGTACTTC	CASSVGTSLSYEQYF
TRBV4-1	TRBD1	NA	TRBJ1-5	TGCGCCAGCAGCCAAGAATCTGGACAGGGTAGTCAGCCCCAGCATTTT	CASSQESGQGSQPQHF
TRBV2	NA	NA	TRBJ2-7	TGTGCCAGCAGTGAAGTTTCGGGGTACCTCTACGAGCAGTACTTC	CASSEVSGYLYEQYF
TRBV5-6	TRBD2	NA	TRBJ2-1	TGTGCCAGCAGCCACGGGGGGGCACGAAATGAGCAGTTCTTC	CASSHGGARNEQFF
TRBV19	NA	once	TRBJ2-3	TGTGCCAGTAGTTTCCTAGCTAGTGGGCAGTATTTT	CASSFLASGQYF
TRBV2	NA	NA	TRBJ2-7	TGTGCCAGCAAGTCGGACAGCTACGAGCAGTACTTC	CASKSDSYEQYF
TRBV6-5	NA	NA	TRBJ1-2	TGTGCCAGCAGTTACCGTACAGGATATGGCTACACCTTC	CASSYRTGYGYTF